What follows are 5 T cell receptor beta chains derived from one specimen sequenced in a study of cytomegalovirus exposure and HLA in healthy donors. The PCR employed 60 Vbeta primers together with 13 Jbeta primers. Only in-frame clones appear in the TCRdb table, and some are missing; sequencing was by immunoSEQ multiplex PCR. The top ten clones hold about 2.1% of a sample with about 170,000 clones, approximately 72% of them seen once. Sample: PBMCs. The receptors stem from a female donor in good health and CMV-seronegative.

The V gene is TRBV9, the J gene TRBJ2-7; 8 nucleotides agree with TRBD1. CDR1 is SGDLS, CDR2 YYNGEE, per germline. The CDR3 sequence is 14 residues long. V lost 4 bases to trimming and J lost 3 bases; unmatched junction nucleotides: 6. CDR3 loop: CASSPRQGHYEQYF. CDR3 in DNA: TGTGCCAGCAGCCCCCGACAGGGGCACTACGAGCAGTACTTC.

The chain combines TRBV6-1 with TRBJ1-4; TRBD1 might be the D (6 bases). The V gene's germline CDR1 is MNHNS and CDR2 SASEGT. V lost 8 bases, J lost 3 bases, and 13 bases lay in between. The CDR3 loop spans 14 amino acids. CDR3 sequence reads: CASATGPSNEKLFF. The CDR3 region has the DNA TGTGCCAGCGCAACAGGGCCGTCTAATGAAAAACTGTTTTTT.

The sample holds one count of this clone. Different DNA sequences within this sample yield the same CDR3. The genes are TRBV4-2 and TRBJ1-5, with 10 bases that match TRBD1. The germline CDR1 and CDR2 sequences are LGHNA and YNFKEQ. This CDR3 has 15 residues. V lost 3 bases and J lost 7; bases outside the gene matches: 6. The CDR3 region has the DNA TGTGCCAGCAGCCAGGGGGACAGGGGATCCCAGCCCCAGCATTTT. Translated: CASSQGDRGSQPQHF.

This chain joins TRBV6-6 and TRBJ1-5; weak D call: TRBD1 (5 bases). Per the germline V gene, CDR1 is MNHNY and CDR2 is SVGAGI (reference sequence). The V end was cut by 5 bases, the J end by 1 base, with 9 bases between. The CDR3 length is 14 residues. The CDR3 nucleotides are TGTGCCAGCAGTCCCCGACAGAGCAATCAGCCCCAGCATTTT. Translation gives CASSPRQSNQPQHF.

The CDR3: CAWGSQDFSGNTIYF. CDR3 nucleotides: TGTGCCTGGGGAAGCCAAGACTTCTCTGGAAACACCATATATTTT. J is TRBJ1-3 and V is TRBV30; D remains unclear. The CDR3 is 15 amino acids. Germline assignment: CDR1 GTSNPN and CDR2 SVGIG (reference sequence). The V gene lost 5 bases and the J gene lost 0 bases, with 14 bases spanning the gap.